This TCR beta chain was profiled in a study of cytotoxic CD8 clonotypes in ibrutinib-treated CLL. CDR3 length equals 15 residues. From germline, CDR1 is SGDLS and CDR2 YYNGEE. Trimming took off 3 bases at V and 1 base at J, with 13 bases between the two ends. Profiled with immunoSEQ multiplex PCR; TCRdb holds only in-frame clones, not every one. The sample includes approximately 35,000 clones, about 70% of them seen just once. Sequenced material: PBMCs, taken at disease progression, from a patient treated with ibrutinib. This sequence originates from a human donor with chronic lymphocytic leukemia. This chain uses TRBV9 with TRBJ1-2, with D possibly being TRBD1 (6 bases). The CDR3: CASSAGGQSNYGYTF. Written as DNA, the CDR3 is TGTGCCAGCAGCGCCGGGGGGCAGAGTAACTATGGCTACACCTTC. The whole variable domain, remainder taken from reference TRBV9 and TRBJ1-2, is DSGVTQTPKHLITATGQRVTLRCSPRSGDLSVYWYQQSLDQGLQFLIQYYNGEERAKGNILERFSAQQFPDLHSELNLSSLELGDSALYFCASSAGGQSNYGYTFGSGTRLTVV.